Here is one TCR beta chain with its context. Source study methods: Amplification of reference gene primers provided the estimated nucleated cell counts. Measured with immunoSEQ multiplex PCR; TCRdb has only the in-frame clones, and not every one. The V and J calls and clone size are taken from that table; D and trimming were inferred from the DNA. The sample has about 180,000 clones, roughly 86% seen once. Germline CDR1 is MGHRA and CDR2 is YSYEKL. There are 15 residues in the CDR3. The V gene lost 3 bases and the J gene lost 3 bases, with 14 bases spanning the gap. This entry is derived from a study of blood T cell repertoires in COVID-19. Study-wide context: Acute and convalescent COVID-19 samples came from the United States, Italy and Spain. Sources were T cells, B-cell-depleted T cells, or PBMCs; the material itself was cDNA or gDNA.

The sequence derives from a woman in her 50s with acute or convalescent COVID-19. This chain connects TRBV4-1 to TRBJ1-2, with D possibly TRBD1 on 5 matching bases. The sequenced material came from peripheral blood. The DNA of the CDR3 is TGCGCCAGCAGCCAGGCCGCGACAGTAGACTATGGCTACACCTTC. Its protein is CASSQAATVDYGYTF.